This entry lists 10 T cell receptor beta chains sequenced from one sample in a study of T cell repertoires in cytomegalovirus infection. TCRdb processed the reads anew with MiXCR; each CDR3 protein has one entry. The sample has about 900,000 distinct CDR3 sequences; roughly 30% are singletons. The antigens these receptors bind are not known. Here the sequenced sample was cultured CD8+ T cells from PBMCs, taken from culture after CMV antigen stimulation. These receptors all come from a human donor in good health (CMV status not recorded). Some clones in this sample may be carry-over from other donors' samples.

The chain recombines TRBV6-8 with TRBJ2-2; tentative D call: TRBD1 (6 bases). In germline, CDR1 is MNHGY, CDR2 SAAAGT. CDR3 size: 15 residues. Between the trimmed V and J ends, which lost 0 bases and 5 bases, there was a span of 10 bases. DNA of the CDR3: TGTGCCAGCAGTTACTCGGGACAAATAACCGGGGAGCTGTTTTTT. It codes for CASSYSGQITGELFF.

The table lists this clonotype with many counts. The V call is TRBV7-6, the J call TRBJ2-1; 8 bases fit TRBD1. The CDR3 consists of 16 residues. With V trimmed by 5 bases and J by 4 bases, 10 bases remained unmatched. Germline V lookup: CDR1 SGHVS, CDR2 FNYEAQ. CDR3 nucleotides: TGTGCCAGCAGCCCTCCGACAGGGGTAATTTACAATGAGCAGTTCTTC. Amino acids: CASSPPTGVIYNEQFF.

As to this clonotype: This may be a read error, as it is one base from a much larger clone. The chain carries TRBV12-3 or TRBV12-4 and TRBJ2-5, with TRBD2 matching over 10 bases. CDR3 length equals 17 residues. V lost 6 bases, J lost 7 bases, and 17 bases stayed unmatched. The CDR3 DNA reads TGTGCCAGCAGCCTCCCTACAGGGACTAGCGATCATGGGACCCAGTACTTC. It specifies CASSLPTGTSDHGTQYF.

CDR3 in DNA: TGTGCCAGCAGTACGGGATCTCCCTCCTATGGCTACACCTTC. This gives the protein CASSTGSPSYGYTF. The rearrangement joins TRBV27 to TRBJ1-2; no clear D. Germline CDR1 is MNHEY and CDR2 is SMNVEV (reference sequence). This CDR3 is 14 amino acids long. V was shortened by 5 bases and J by 4 bases, with 14 bases between the two germline ends.

The chain employs TRBV28 and TRBJ1-6, with a tentative D call TRBD1 (5 bases). The V end lost 3 bases, the J end lost 9 bases, and 33 bases lay between the germline ends. Germline V CDR1 and CDR2: MDHEN, SYDVKM. The CDR3 runs 21 residues. CDR3 protein: CASSFRWQLPGRRPASSPLHF. CDR3 nucleotide sequence: TGTGCCAGCAGTTTCCGTTGGCAGCTTCCGGGACGGAGGCCTGCGTCTTCACCCCTCCACTTT.

This clonotype showed up just a few times. The chain recombines TRBV7-9 with TRBJ2-3; 9 bases map to TRBD2. This CDR3 spans 13 amino acids. CDR1 is SEHNR, CDR2 FQNEAQ, per germline (reference sequence). Losses at the gene ends were 8 bases for V and 14 bases for J; bases not matched to a gene: 14. In DNA, the CDR3 is TGTGCCAGCGACCTCCTAGCGGGGCGTCTACCGTATTTT. It specifies CASDLLAGRLPYF.

The V and J genes are TRBV6-6 and TRBJ2-1; D is perhaps TRBD1 or TRBD2 (5 bases each). The germline V and J ends were trimmed by 2 bases and 0 bases, with 11 bases remaining between them. This CDR3 comprises 16 residues. CDR1 is MNHNY and CDR2 is SVGAGI in the germline V gene (reference sequence). The CDR3 nucleotides read TGTGCCAGCAGTTACGAGGGGCCATTCTCCTACAATGAGCAGTTCTTC. Translation gives CASSYEGPFSYNEQFF.

V usage is TRBV7-9 and J usage is TRBJ2-3; TRBD2 might be the D (7 bases). The CDR3 is 16 residues long. Trimming removed 3 bases from V and 5 bases from J, with 18 bases in between. Germline-derived CDR1 and CDR2 are SEHNR and FQNEAQ (reference sequence). The CDR3 region is CASSLPLRGGVDTQYF. As DNA, the CDR3 is TGTGCCAGCAGCTTGCCCTTGAGGGGGGGCGTAGATACGCAGTATTTT.

Only a few counts were recorded for this clonotype. The chain joins TRBV4-2 to TRBJ2-1; D remains unclear. Germline CDR1 and CDR2: LGHNA and YNFKEQ. The CDR3 contains 14 residues. Trimming shortened V by 5 bases and J by 5 bases, and 13 bases separated the two germline ends. The CDR3 coding sequence is TGTGCCAGCAGCGTAGACGACGTCGACAATGAGCAGTTCTTC. It specifies CASSVDDVDNEQFF.

This clonotype was observed a few times. The rearrangement joins TRBV7-6 to TRBJ2-2; D is ambiguous. The CDR3 is made up of 12 amino acids. Trimming removed 6 bases at V and 6 bases at J, with 8 bases between. Germline V gene data show CDR1 as SGHVS and CDR2 as FNYEAQ. CDR3 nucleotide sequence: TGTGCCAGCAGTCCCTGGTCCGGGGAGCTGTTTTTT. Encoded protein: CASSPWSGELFF.